The clone carrying this TCR beta chain was observed at least ten times. Its antigen is as yet unknown. This sample stems from a study of metastatic and nonmetastatic thyroid tumors. As for the study in general: Across blood and tumor or nodule tissue, repertoires from malignant and benign thyroid patients were compared with one another.

The CDR3 is 13 residues long. The ends were cut back, 7 bases at V and 6 bases at J, with 13 bases in the middle. Germline V CDR1 and CDR2: SGHTA, FQGNSA. Notes on the study in general: Patients with malignant thyroid tumors reportedly had significantly higher TCR beta diversity than those with benign nodules, in blood and tumor.

In the original analysis: What underpinned the distant-metastasis classifier for papillary thyroid cancer was the set of CDR3 differences across clinicopathological groups. TCRdb re-called clones from the PCR reads using MiXCR. These V and J calls originate from TCRdb's pipeline instead of the authors' own analysis. Here the sample spans 20,000 to 30,000 clones, over 20% being singletons. The entire patient cohort was treatment-naive prior to thyroid surgery. The sequencing input was blood. This receptor was taken from a female donor with papillary thyroid cancer or a benign thyroid nodule (not recorded which). Some clones in this sample may be carry-over from other donors' samples. This chain joins TRBV7-2 and TRBJ1-5; D is ambiguous. Written as DNA, the CDR3 is TGTGCCAGCAACTCCGGGAGTTCTCAGCCCCAGCATTTT. Translation gives CASNSGSSQPQHF.